This T cell receptor (beta chain) is drawn from a study of blood T cell repertoires in COVID-19. Study-wide context: Sites in the United States, Italy and Spain provided acute and convalescent COVID-19 samples.

Seattle's cohort entered during active infection and was followed longitudinally. Between the trimmed V and J ends, which lost 8 bases and 0 bases, there was a span of 8 bases. Germline CDR1 and CDR2: LGHDT and YNNKEL (reference sequence). This CDR3 has 13 residues. In the authors' methods: Nucleated cell number was recorded as an estimate derived from reference gene primer amplification. Clones were sequenced by immunoSEQ multiplex PCR, and TCRdb holds only the in-frame ones, with some missing. Clone size and V and J calls were adopted from that table, with D and trimming inferred from the DNA. The sample comprises tens of thousands of clones, about 91% of which are singletons, and 3% to 4% rests with the top ten. This clone showed up just once.

V is TRBV3-1 (or the pseudogene TRBV3-2) and J is TRBJ1-3, with D tentatively TRBD1 (5 bases). Sequenced material: peripheral blood. This TCR was sampled from a middle-aged man with COVID-19, enrolled during active disease. The chain's CDR3 is CASATVSGNTIYF. CDR3 bases: TGTGCCAGCGCGACAGTCTCTGGAAACACCATATATTTT.